The 12 T cell receptor beta chains given below trace back to one sample, sequenced in a study of CD8+CD57+ T cells in acquired aplastic anemia. TCR beta VDJ and CDR3 profiles were obtained from a genomic DNA template. TCRdb independently ran MiXCR on the reads; one entry per CDR3 protein. The sample carries 250,000 to 350,000 distinct CDR3 sequences, around three fifths recorded once. Input material: sorted CD4+, CD8+, or CD8+CD57+ T cells (not recorded which) from PBMCs. These TCRs come from a human donor with severe aplastic anemia or a healthy control (not recorded which).

This clonotype appeared many times. The CDR3 nucleotides read TGTGCCAGCAGCGTTAGAGGCACAGCAGACACCATATATTTT. Translation gives CASSVRGTADTIYF. The chain joins TRBV9 to TRBJ1-3; D is ambiguous. Germline V gives CDR1 SGDLS, CDR2 YYNGEE. The V end was cut by 2 bases, the J end by 8 bases, with 14 bases between. The CDR3 has 14 amino acids.

Notes on this clonotype: The junction departs from germline at one end; a sequencing error may be responsible. J is TRBJ2-4 and V is TRBV18, with D possibly being TRBD1 (6 bases). The CDR3 totals 20 residues. Germline assignment: CDR1 KGHSH and CDR2 LQKENI. CDR3 amino acids: CASPPPIGQRTPGAKNIQYF. For the CDR3, the DNA is TGTGCCAGCCCACCACCGATCGGACAGAGAACTCCGGGGGCCAAAAACATTCAGTACTTC.

The V call is TRBV7-3, the J call TRBJ1-6; maybe TRBD1 (6 bases). V gave up 2 bases and J gave up 8 bases, with 16 bases separating them. Germline assignment: CDR1 SGHTA and CDR2 FQGTGA. This CDR3 region has 16 residues. The DNA of the CDR3 is TGTGCCAGCAGCTTAGCGGGGGGCCTGGCGGATTCACCCCTCCACTTT. Amino acid sequence: CASSLAGGLADSPLHF.

The chain is built from TRBV19 and TRBJ2-5, with D perhaps assigned TRBD1 or TRBD2 (6 bases each). The CDR3 has 17 residues. CDR1 LNHDA and CDR2 SQIVND come from the germline V gene (reference sequence). Trimming took 6 bases from V and 5 from J, leaving 25 bases between them. Written as DNA, the CDR3 is TGTGCCAGTAGGGACAGCGCTAAGGGGCTTCGGGGGGAGACCCAGTACTTC. This codes for CASRDSAKGLRGETQYF.

With respect to this clonotype: Without the conserved terminal phenylalanine or tryptophan, this CDR3 likely stems from a read error. The chain is built from TRBV5-1 and TRBJ1-5, with unresolved D. This CDR3 contains 14 residues. V was pared by 1 base and J by 5 bases, with 10 bases between. Germline lookup yields CDR1 SGHRS and CDR2 YFSETQ. Here the CDR3 reads CASSLIWRDQPQHL. In nucleotides, the CDR3 is TGCGCCAGCAGCTTGATCTGGAGGGATCAGCCCCAGCATCTT.

This clonotype was picked up many times. This chain joins TRBV20-1 and TRBJ2-1; D possibly corresponds to TRBD1 (5 bases). In germline, CDR1 is DFQATT, CDR2 SNEGSKA (reference sequence). The CDR3 is made up of 17 amino acids. Trimming cost V 0 bases and J 2 bases, with 17 bases left between them. CDR3 loop: CSARDAGSRAAYNEQFF. The CDR3 DNA sequence: TGCAGTGCTAGAGACGCAGGGTCCCGGGCCGCCTACAATGAGCAGTTCTTC.

The J gene is TRBJ2-7, the V gene TRBV24-1; D may match TRBD1 or TRBD2 (7 bases each). CDR1 is KGHDR, CDR2 SFDVKD, per germline. V dropped 4 bases and J dropped 6 bases, with 21 bases sitting between them. The CDR3 contains 16 residues. The CDR3 DNA is TGTGCCACCAGTGACCCCTCTGACAGGGAGGGGATCGAGCAGTACTTC. Its protein is CATSDPSDREGIEQYF.

V is TRBV28 and J is TRBJ1-1; no definite D call. The CDR3 length is 13 residues. V was pared by 5 bases and J by 0 bases, with 7 bases between. CDR1 is MDHEN and CDR2 is SYDVKM in the germline V gene. The CDR3 loop reads CASSGPLNTEAFF. DNA for the CDR3: TGTGCCAGCAGTGGACCGTTGAACACTGAAGCTTTCTTT.

This clonotype was detected once. The genes are TRBV7-3 and TRBJ2-3; 8 positions match TRBD1. V shed 5 bases and J 1 base; nucleotides not matched to a gene: 8. The germline V gene encodes CDR1 SGHTA and CDR2 FQGTGA. The CDR3 has 16 amino acids. CDR3 region: CASSDGQGGGTDTQYF. The CDR3 nucleotides read TGTGCCAGCAGCGACGGACAGGGTGGTGGCACAGATACGCAGTATTTT.

The rearrangement joins TRBV9 to TRBJ2-7, with 12 bases that match TRBD2. With V trimmed by 2 bases and J by 5 bases, 2 bases remained unmatched. Germline V gives CDR1 SGDLS, CDR2 YYNGEE. The CDR3 sequence is 14 residues long. The CDR3: CASSVRLAGDEQYF. Here the CDR3 DNA reads TGTGCCAGCAGCGTTAGACTAGCGGGGGACGAGCAGTACTTC.

This chain joins TRBV10-3 and TRBJ2-5; D gene uncertain. V lost 8 bases and J lost 3, with 13 bases in between. CDR3 length equals 13 residues. Germline assignment: CDR1 ENHRY and CDR2 SYGVKD. The chain's CDR3 is CAIGGQQKETQYF. The DNA of the CDR3 is TGTGCCATCGGTGGTCAGCAAAAAGAGACCCAGTACTTC.

Regarding this clonotype: Possible read error: a much larger clone is one base away. In nucleotides, the CDR3 is TGTGCCAGCAGCCAAGGGAATCCTAGTGTCCACGAGCAGTACTTC. This gives the protein CASSQGNPSVHEQYF. J is TRBJ2-7 and V is TRBV3-1; D remains ambiguous. Deletions cut 1 base from V and 5 bases from J, with 15 bases between. Germline V gene data show CDR1 as LGHDT and CDR2 as YNNKEL (reference sequence). This CDR3 is 15 amino acids long.